This record concerns one T cell receptor (beta chain) sequence. This sample stems from a study of shared clonotypes between healthy human individuals. On the study more broadly: The study used three CD4 naive, three CD4 memory, two CD8 naive and one CD8 memory plate per donor.

Over several immunoSEQ plates, each subset's genomic DNA was distributed in even portions. Sorted-subset replicate PCRs used about 200 ng DNA, tens of thousands of T cell genomes. The repertoire was sequenced with immunoSEQ multiplex PCR; TCRdb's copy has only in-frame clones and lacks some. The table shows a few million clones, with approximately 95% occurring only once. Trimming stripped 1 base from V and 0 bases from J, with 7 bases between. The length of the CDR3 is 14 residues. Germline V gene data show CDR1 as PRHDT and CDR2 as FYEKMQ (reference sequence). From CD4+ cells came CD45RA+ naive and CD45RA-negative memory subsets.

The rearrangement links TRBV13 to TRBJ2-7; D ambiguous. This clonotype originated in a man between 18 and 29 years old in good health. Some clones in this sample may be carry-over from other donors' samples. Sequencing was done on a sample of naive CD4+ T cells from PBMCs. The subset denotes: CD45RA+ positively selected. The CDR3 DNA follows: TGTGCCAGCAGCTTAGCAAGGAGCTCCTACGAGCAGTACTTC. It encodes CASSLARSSYEQYF.